The next 26 T cell receptor beta chains were all read from a single sample in a study of T cell repertoires in cytomegalovirus infection. TCRdb re-called the reads through MiXCR, storing one row per CDR3 protein. In the table there are roughly 180,000 distinct CDR3 sequences, about 28% of which are singletons. Sequences were obtained from PBMCs. Source of these receptors: a human donor in good health (CMV status not recorded). Some clones in this sample may be carry-over from other donors' samples.

As DNA, the CDR3 is TGTGCCAGCAGCCAAGAGGGTACCAGGGTTTACGGGGAGCTGTTTTTT. This gives the protein CASSQEGTRVYGELFF. The chain has TRBV4-2 and TRBJ2-2, with a tentative D call TRBD1 (5 bases). CDR3 size: 16 residues. Per germline, CDR1 LGHNA and CDR2 YNFKEQ. V gave up 0 bases and J gave up 7 bases, with 15 bases separating them.

The CDR3 loop is CASSLRRDGENYGYTF. The CDR3 DNA sequence: TGTGCCAGCAGTCTACGCCGGGACGGAGAAAACTATGGCTACACCTTC. The genes are TRBV2 and TRBJ1-2, with D perhaps matching TRBD1 (5 bases). With 5 bases removed from V and 2 bases from J, the gap between germline ends came to 18 bases. The germline V gene encodes CDR1 SNHLY and CDR2 FYNNEI. The CDR3 consists of 16 residues.

This clonotype was recorded a few times. The chain carries TRBV14 and TRBJ2-1, with 12 bases matching TRBD2. J gave up 7 bases and V 4 bases, and 5 bases lay outside the gene matches. The CDR3 length is 15 residues. Germline loops: CDR1 SGHDN, CDR2 FVKESK. CDR3 sequence (DNA): TGTGCCAGCAGCCCACTAGCGGGGGGCGGAAATGAGCAGTTCTTC. As protein: CASSPLAGGGNEQFF.

This rearrangement joins TRBV5-1 to TRBJ2-1; D remains unclear. The V end lost 0 bases, the J end lost 0 bases, and 4 bases lay between the germline ends. CDR1 SGHRS and CDR2 YFSETQ come from the germline V gene. This CDR3 has 14 amino acids. The CDR3 coding sequence is TGCGCCAGCAGCTTGGACAGCTCCTACAATGAGCAGTTCTTC. The encoded protein is CASSLDSSYNEQFF. The full variable domain, in which reference TRBV5-1 and TRBJ2-1 provide the parts outside the CDR3, is KAGVTQTPRYLIKTRGQQVTLSCSPISGHRSVSWYQQTPGQGLQFLFEYFSETQRNKGNFPGRFSGRQFSNSRSEMNVSTLELGDSALYLCASSLDSSYNEQFFGPGTRLTVL.

This clonotype was seen a few times. V and J are TRBV7-3 and TRBJ2-1; TRBD2 is a possible D gene (6 bases). Germline V gives CDR1 SGHTA, CDR2 FQGTGA. The CDR3 is 15 residues long. Trimming took off 0 bases at V and 3 bases at J, with 9 bases between the two ends. The DNA of the CDR3 is TGTGCCAGCAGCTTAACGCGTAGCGGCTACAATGAGCAGTTCTTC. Its protein product is CASSLTRSGYNEQFF.

A few counts support this clonotype. The V and J genes are TRBV6-1 and TRBJ1-1; TRBD1 is a possible D gene (5 bases). Trimming took 5 bases from V and 8 from J, leaving 21 bases between them. Per the germline V gene, CDR1 is MNHNS and CDR2 is SASEGT. The CDR3 totals 15 residues. The CDR3 coding sequence is TGTGCCAGCAGTTTCACAGGTGGCCTTAATTCGGAAGCTTTCTTT. This encodes CASSFTGGLNSEAFF.

In its sample, this clonotype was seen a few times. V usage is TRBV19 and J usage is TRBJ1-3, with 8 bases lining up with TRBD1. With V trimmed by 8 bases and J by 2 bases, 5 bases remained unmatched. This CDR3 region has 14 residues. The germline V gene has CDR1 LNHDA and CDR2 SQIVND (reference sequence). The CDR3 DNA reads TGTGCCAGTTCACAGGGGGACGCTGGAAACACCATATATTTT. Amino acid sequence: CASSQGDAGNTIYF.

This clonotype was found a few times. The chain joins TRBV6-5 to TRBJ2-2; 9 bases fit TRBD1. V trimming: 2 bases; J trimming: 5 bases; junction bases outside the gene matches: 6. The CDR3 covers 16 residues. The germline CDR1 and CDR2 sequences are MNHEY and SVGAGI. Here the CDR3 reads CASSYGTGRRTGELFF. The CDR3 region has the DNA TGTGCCAGCAGTTACGGGACAGGGCGGAGGACCGGGGAGCTGTTTTTT.

The rearrangement uses TRBV6-9 and TRBJ1-2; D is uncertain. The CDR3 consists of 13 residues. Trimming pared 7 bases from V and 4 bases from J, leaving 13 bases between. CDR1 is MNHGY and CDR2 is SVAAGI in the germline V gene. The CDR3 coding sequence is TGTGCCAGCACGAGACAATTTCCCTATGGCTACACCTTC. Amino acids: CASTRQFPYGYTF.

The chain combines TRBV12-3 or TRBV12-4 with TRBJ2-7, with D possibly matching TRBD1 (6 bases). The CDR3 length is 15 residues. The ends were cut back, 5 bases at V and 4 bases at J, with 18 bases in the middle. The CDR3 DNA sequence: TGTGCCAGCAGTCCTACTTCCGGGACAATTTACGAGCAGTACTTC. Its protein product is CASSPTSGTIYEQYF.

Regarding this clonotype: A junction boundary mismatches the germline segment, possibly from a read error. The chain uses TRBV7-6 and TRBJ2-1; 8 nucleotides match TRBD1. The V gene's germline CDR1 is SGHVS and CDR2 FNYEAQ. This CDR3 contains 15 residues. This CDR3 is CASSSSRTGTNEQFF. The CDR3, as DNA: TGTGCTAGCAGCTCATCCCGGACAGGGACAAATGAGCAGTTCTTC.

In this sample, this clonotype turned up many times. The chain uses TRBV6-5 and TRBJ1-2; 7 bases align to TRBD1. The CDR3 is made up of 15 amino acids. The V gene end was trimmed by 6 bases and the J gene end by 4 bases; junction bases not matched to a gene: 11. Germline CDR1 and CDR2: MNHEY and SVGAGI. The CDR3 sequence is CASRSPGRQGYGYTF. The CDR3 DNA is TGTGCCAGCAGGTCCCCCGGGCGACAGGGCTATGGCTACACCTTC.

The chain joins TRBV10-3 to TRBJ1-1; D ambiguous. Germline CDR1 reads ENHRY; CDR2 reads SYGVKD. CDR3 length equals 13 residues. V was cut by 4 bases and J by 1 base, with 7 bases left in between. The CDR3 sequence is CAISVKGNTEAFF. DNA of the CDR3: TGTGCCATCAGTGTGAAGGGGAACACTGAAGCTTTCTTT.

The CDR3 nucleotides read TGCAGTGCTACGACAGGGATCGCCCTTTACGAGCAGTACTTC. The encoded protein is CSATTGIALYEQYF. V and J are TRBV20-1 and TRBJ2-7; 7 positions agree with TRBD1. V lost 4 bases, J lost 4 bases, and 10 bases stayed unmatched. Germline loops: CDR1 DFQATT, CDR2 SNEGSKA (reference sequence). The CDR3 covers 14 residues.

The chain combines TRBV19 with TRBJ2-7; unclear D gene. From germline, CDR1 is LNHDA and CDR2 SQIVND (reference sequence). V lost 1 base to trimming and J lost 2 bases, with 9 bases between them. The CDR3 spans 14 residues. In DNA, the CDR3 is TGTGCCAGTAGTATAGGCGGAACAGCCTACGAGCAGTACTTC. It specifies CASSIGGTAYEQYF.

In this sample, this clonotype turned up many times. This sequence joins TRBV7-2 and TRBJ2-1, with unresolved D. There are 15 residues in the CDR3. Trimming took off 3 bases at V and 0 bases at J, with 9 bases between the two ends. Germline V CDR1 and CDR2: SGHTA, FQGNSA. Here the CDR3 DNA reads TGTGCCAGCAGCTTGTACAGAGGCTCCTACAATGAGCAGTTCTTC. Protein: CASSLYRGSYNEQFF. The full variable domain, with the rest looked up from reference TRBV7-2 and TRBJ2-1, is GAGVSQSPSNKVTEKGKDVELRCDPISGHTALYWYRQSLGQGLEFLIYFQGNSAPDKSGLPSDRFSAERTGGSVSTLTIQRTQQEDSAVYLCASSLYRGSYNEQFFGPGTRLTVL.

The gene calls are TRBV4-2 and TRBJ2-1, with TRBD1 matching over 9 bases. Germline-derived CDR1 and CDR2 are LGHNA and YNFKEQ. The length of the CDR3 is 17 residues. J was trimmed by 4 bases and V by 4 bases; bases with no gene match: 11. Here the CDR3 reads CASSPTGGFDLYNEQFF. CDR3 in DNA: TGTGCCAGCAGCCCAACAGGGGGCTTCGACCTTTACAATGAGCAGTTCTTC.

Ten or more counts support this clonotype. The genes are TRBV7-2 and TRBJ2-5, with 13 bases matching TRBD2. The CDR3 has 18 residues. Germline V gene lookup returns CDR1 SGHTA and CDR2 FQGNSA. Trimming removed 2 bases from V and 4 bases from J; junction bases left unmatched: 10. The CDR3 is CASSLSPTSGGAGETQYF. CDR3 nucleotides: TGTGCCAGCAGCTTATCTCCCACTAGCGGGGGGGCCGGAGAGACCCAGTACTTC.

This clonotype occurred a few times. The V gene is TRBV19, the J gene TRBJ2-1; 7 nucleotides align to TRBD2. The CDR3 is made up of 15 amino acids. Per the germline V gene, CDR1 is LNHDA and CDR2 is SQIVND (reference sequence). V lost 1 base, J lost 8 bases, and 8 bases stayed unmatched. The CDR3 protein is CASSIGLAVWYEQFF. For the CDR3, the DNA is TGTGCCAGTAGTATAGGGCTAGCGGTTTGGTATGAGCAGTTCTTC.

The genes are TRBV3-1 and TRBJ2-4; D ambiguous. The CDR3 is 11 residues long. V shed 2 bases and J shed 8 bases, with 4 bases lying between them. Germline V gene data show CDR1 as LGHDT and CDR2 as YNNKEL (reference sequence). CDR3: CASSQLDIQYF. Here the CDR3 DNA reads TGTGCCAGCAGCCAACTGGACATTCAGTACTTC. The full variable domain, its missing parts supplied by reference TRBV3-1 and TRBJ2-4, is DTAVSQTPKYLVTQMGNDKSIKCEQNLGHDTMYWYKQDSKKFLKIMFSYNNKELIINETVPNRFSPKSPDKAHLNLHINSLELGDSAVYFCASSQLDIQYFGAGTRLSVL.

The V and J genes are TRBV27 and TRBJ1-5; 9 bases are a match to TRBD1. V shed 8 bases, J shed 2 bases, and the junction held 10 bases outside the gene matches. Germline V gene sequence: CDR1 MNHEY, CDR2 SMNVEV (reference sequence). CDR3 length: 16 residues. CDR3 amino acids: CASGVQGAVGNQPQHF. Written as DNA, the CDR3 is TGTGCCAGCGGCGTACAGGGGGCGGTGGGCAATCAGCCCCAGCATTTT.

This chain joins TRBV27 and TRBJ1-1; the D gene is possibly TRBD1 (5 bases). V was clipped by 3 bases and J by 4 bases, with 12 bases between them. The V gene's germline CDR1 is MNHEY and CDR2 SMNVEV (reference sequence). The CDR3 spans 14 residues. CDR3 bases: TGTGCCAGCAGTTTGGCCCGCGGGGGCACTGAAGCTTTCTTT. Protein sequence: CASSLARGGTEAFF.

This clonotype was observed a handful of times. J is TRBJ2-1 and V is TRBV7-3, with TRBD2 identical over 9 bases. Germline CDR1 and CDR2: SGHTA and FQGTGA. The CDR3 has 16 amino acids. V shed 2 bases and J 8 bases; nucleotides not matched to a gene: 10. The CDR3 loop is CASSLLAGSKRDEQFF. The CDR3 nucleotides are TGTGCCAGCAGCTTACTAGCGGGGTCCAAGAGGGATGAGCAGTTCTTC.

The table lists this clonotype with a few counts. The chain has TRBV12-3 or TRBV12-4 and TRBJ2-7; perhaps D is TRBD1 or TRBD2 (5 bases each). The V end was cut by 5 bases, the J end by 1 base, with 15 bases between. The CDR3 has 15 residues. CDR3 DNA sequence: TGTGCCAGCAGTCCGGGACGGTTCAAGTCCTACGAGCAGTACTTC. This sequence encodes CASSPGRFKSYEQYF.

Worth noting for this clonotype: One base away lies a much larger clone, so this may be a sequencing read error. This rearrangement joins TRBV7-2 to TRBJ1-6; D call uncertain. The germline CDR1 and CDR2 sequences are SGHTA and FQGNSA. Trimming cost V 3 bases and J 6 bases, with 9 bases left between them. The CDR3 has 14 residues. The CDR3 reads CASSLFSGNSPLHF. The DNA of the CDR3 is TGTGCCAGCAGCTTGTTTTCGGGTAATTCACCCCTCCACTTT.

This clonotype was detected a few times. The rearrangement uses TRBV7-2 and TRBJ1-2; the D is unclear. The CDR3 totals 15 residues. Germline CDR1 reads SGHTA; CDR2 reads FQGNSA. The ends were cut back, 0 bases at V and 5 bases at J, with 13 bases in the middle. The CDR3 region is CASSLAREGLYGYTF. In DNA, the CDR3 is TGTGCCAGCAGCTTAGCGAGGGAAGGGCTGTATGGCTACACCTTC. The full variable domain, in which reference TRBV7-2 and TRBJ1-2 provide the parts outside the CDR3, is GAGVSQSPSNKVTEKGKDVELRCDPISGHTALYWYRQSLGQGLEFLIYFQGNSAPDKSGLPSDRFSAERTGGSVSTLTIQRTQQEDSAVYLCASSLAREGLYGYTFGSGTRLTVV.